This T cell receptor beta chain was sequenced for a study of OX40 agonist ivuxolimab in advanced cancers. Libraries were prepared by immunoSEQ multiplex PCR; TCRdb keeps only in-frame clonotypes and omits some of them. The sample consists of tens of thousands of clones, roughly 84% of them appearing once. The CDR3 totals 13 residues. Trimming pared 8 bases from V and 0 bases from J, leaving 11 bases between. Germline CDR1 is SGHTS and CDR2 is YDEGEE. This clonotype was obtained from an adult with an advanced solid tumor such as melanoma, head and neck, liver or kidney cancer. The rearrangement uses TRBV5-8 and TRBJ2-5; possibly TRBD1 for D (5 bases). Source: CD4+ or CD8+ T cells sorted from blood, taken in a trial of the OX40 agonist ivuxolimab. CDR3 nucleotides: TGTGCCAGTAATCAGGGTAACCAAGAGACCCAGTACTTC. This encodes CASNQGNQETQYF.